This T cell receptor (beta chain) was sequenced for a study of T-cell reconstitution after alpha-beta-depleted transplantation in children. The V and J ends lost 6 bases and 4 bases, in that order; junction bases with no gene match: 5. CDR1 and CDR2 (germline): DFQATT, SNEGSKA (reference sequence). The CDR3 loop spans 14 amino acids. The TCRbeta library was prepared with unique molecular identifiers. A single record per CDR3 protein comes from TCRdb applying MiXCR to the PCR reads. Of about 120,000 distinct CDR3 sequences in the sample, around a tenth were seen once. In its sample, this clonotype was seen many times.

The chain combines TRBV20-1 with TRBJ2-3; 12 nucleotides line up with TRBD2. Specimen: PBMCs from the stem cell graft donor, collected from the stem cell graft. The source of this sequence is a human donor who donated a stem cell graft to a child with acute lymphoblastic leukemia. For the CDR3, the DNA is TGCAGTGCAGACTCTAGCGGGGGGGCAGATACGCAGTATTTT. It is translated as CSADSSGGADTQYF.